This TCR beta chain was documented in a study of shared clonotypes between healthy human individuals. Study-level findings and limits: Relative to their counterparts shared across all four donors, non-shared clonotypes exhibited diminished generation probabilities.

Naive CD8 populations comprised CD45RO-negative cells positively selected for CCR7, excluding terminally differentiated effector memory CD45RA+ cells. TCRdb's table, derived via immunoSEQ multiplex PCR, lists solely in-frame clones and lacks some. The data show a few million clones, just over 90% seen once. CDR1 is LGHNA and CDR2 is YSLEER in the germline V gene. V lost 4 bases, J lost 3 bases, and 9 bases stayed unmatched. The CDR3 spans 17 residues. Regarding this clone: Its antigen is unidentified.

This receptor was taken from a man aged 18 to 30 in good health. Some clones in this sample may be carry-over from other donors' samples. The chain carries TRBV4-3 and TRBJ2-2, with 9 bases that match TRBD1. Sequenced material: naive CD8+ T cells from PBMCs. In nucleotides, the CDR3 is TGCGCCAGCAGCCTAATTACAGGGGGCGCCGACACCGGGGAGCTGTTTTTT. Translated: CASSLITGGADTGELFF.